The entry that follows covers one T cell receptor (beta chain) sequence. These data are taken from a study of control samples from healthy donors and cancer patients. The CDR3 is 11 residues long. Germline CDR1 and CDR2: LNHDA and SQIVND (reference sequence). The ends were cut back, 6 bases at V and 4 bases at J, with 3 bases in the middle. The repertoire was sequenced with immunoSEQ multiplex PCR; TCRdb's copy has only in-frame clones and lacks some. The repertoire has about 85,000 clones, about nine tenths of them found once; the top ten carry 3% to 4.5%. The TCR originated in a young woman in good health. Sequencing used blood. The chain joins TRBV19 to TRBJ2-2; D remains ambiguous. The CDR3 spells CASRVTGELFF. CDR3 DNA: TGTGCCAGTAGAGTCACCGGGGAGCTGTTTTTT. Full variable domain (outside the CDR3, taken from reference TRBV19 and TRBJ2-2): DGGITQSPKYLFRKEGQNVTLSCEQNLNHDAMYWYRQDPGQGLRLIYYSQIVNDFQKGDIAEGYSVSREKKESFPLTVTSAQKNPTAFYLCASRVTGELFFGEGSRLTVL.